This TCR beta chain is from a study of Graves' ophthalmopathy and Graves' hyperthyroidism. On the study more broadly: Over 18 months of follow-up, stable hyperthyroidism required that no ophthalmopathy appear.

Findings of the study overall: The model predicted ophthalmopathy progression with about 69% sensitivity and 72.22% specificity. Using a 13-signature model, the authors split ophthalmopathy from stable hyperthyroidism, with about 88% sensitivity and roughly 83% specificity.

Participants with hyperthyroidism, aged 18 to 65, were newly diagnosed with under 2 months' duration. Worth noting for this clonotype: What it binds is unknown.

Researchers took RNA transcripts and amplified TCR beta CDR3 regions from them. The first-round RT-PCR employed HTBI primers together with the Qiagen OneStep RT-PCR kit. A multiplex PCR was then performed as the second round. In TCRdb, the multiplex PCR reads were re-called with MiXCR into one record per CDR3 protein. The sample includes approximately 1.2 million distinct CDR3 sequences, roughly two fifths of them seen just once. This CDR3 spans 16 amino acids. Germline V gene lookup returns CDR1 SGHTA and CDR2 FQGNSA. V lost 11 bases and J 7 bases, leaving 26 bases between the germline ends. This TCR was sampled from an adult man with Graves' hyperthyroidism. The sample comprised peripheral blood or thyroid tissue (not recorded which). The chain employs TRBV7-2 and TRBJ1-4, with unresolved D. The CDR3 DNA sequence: TGTGCCTGTAGAGTCGGACGGTGGACCGTTGGTGAAAAACTGTTTTTT. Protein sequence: CACRVGRWTVGEKLFF.